A selection of T cell receptor beta chains follows, all from one sample in a study of T cell repertoires in cytomegalovirus infection. For these receptors, no antigen is known. MiXCR was run by TCRdb on the reads, yielding one entry per CDR3 protein. The sample lists under 150,000 distinct CDR3 sequences; around 31% were seen once. Sequences were derived from CD8+ T cells from cultured PBMCs, sampled from culture after CMV antigen stimulation. These receptors were obtained from a human donor in good health (CMV status not recorded). Some clones in this sample may be carry-over from other donors' samples. The CDR3 runs from the conserved cysteine through the conserved F or W. The order of the fields is V gene, D gene, clone size, CDR3 protein. A D gene is named only where the DNA matches it firmly. Clone sizes are given selectively: once, few, many, or a class where the clone is expanded.

V gene: TRBV11-2; D gene: NA; clone size: few; CDR3 protein: CASSLDLGGFSYNEQFF
V gene: TRBV5-1; D gene: NA; clone size: NA; CDR3 protein: CASSFAAQRSGANVLTF
V gene: TRBV2; D gene: TRBD1; clone size: NA; CDR3 protein: CASSGPGDRGAYEQYF
V gene: TRBV5-6; D gene: NA; clone size: NA; CDR3 protein: CASSLAGTSSLELFF
V gene: TRBV7-2; D gene: NA; clone size: NA; CDR3 protein: CASSFGTGTARGYTF
V gene: TRBV12-3/TRBV12-4; D gene: TRBD1; clone size: NA; CDR3 protein: CASSPRDSLNYGYTF
V gene: TRBV12-3/TRBV12-4; D gene: TRBD1; clone size: few; CDR3 protein: CASSGQGVYGYTF
V gene: TRBV4-1; D gene: NA; clone size: NA; CDR3 protein: CASSQAMAPGNIQYF
V gene: TRBV19; D gene: NA; clone size: few; CDR3 protein: CASSISPNTEAFF
V gene: TRBV6-5; D gene: NA; clone size: NA; CDR3 protein: CASSSLTDRYEQYF
V gene: TRBV12-3/TRBV12-4; D gene: NA; clone size: NA; CDR3 protein: CASSLIGGITDTQYF
V gene: TRBV7-2; D gene: NA; clone size: many; CDR3 protein: CASSLPYREWDSPLHF
V gene: TRBV6-6; D gene: NA; clone size: few; CDR3 protein: CASSPNVNQPQHF
V gene: TRBV7-6; D gene: TRBD1; clone size: NA; CDR3 protein: CASSSNRGPTDTQYF
V gene: TRBV4-3; D gene: NA; clone size: NA; CDR3 protein: CASSPSQGSYNEQFF
V gene: TRBV2; D gene: NA; clone size: NA; CDR3 protein: CASRERASGELFF
V gene: TRBV29-1; D gene: TRBD1; clone size: NA; CDR3 protein: CSAGQTNNEQFF
V gene: TRBV12-3/TRBV12-4; D gene: TRBD1; clone size: few; CDR3 protein: CASSGQVSNYGYTF
V gene: TRBV29-1; D gene: TRBD1; clone size: NA; CDR3 protein: CSVDLGQGDLNTEAFF
V gene: TRBV7-6; D gene: NA; clone size: NA; CDR3 protein: CASSLEEGSYTEAFF
V gene: TRBV19; D gene: TRBD1; clone size: NA; CDR3 protein: CASSAGTGGFGYTF
V gene: TRBV27; D gene: NA; clone size: few; CDR3 protein: CASSLSPGPNEKLFF
V gene: TRBV28; D gene: TRBD1; clone size: once; CDR3 protein: CASSADRGQPYEQYF
V gene: TRBV5-4; D gene: TRBD1; clone size: NA; CDR3 protein: CASSNDRGLNSPLHF
V gene: TRBV6-1; D gene: NA; clone size: many; CDR3 protein: CASSELHRVLLFISNQPQHF
V gene: TRBV5-1; D gene: TRBD1; clone size: few; CDR3 protein: CASSSTGGHSYEQYF
V gene: TRBV6-2/TRBV6-3; D gene: NA; clone size: few; CDR3 protein: CASSPDPLPGWAEAFF
V gene: TRBV27; D gene: NA; clone size: NA; CDR3 protein: CATAPTSSYEQYF
V gene: TRBV10-3; D gene: TRBD1; clone size: NA; CDR3 protein: CAINTMDRRPTSSTF
V gene: TRBV7-6; D gene: TRBD2; clone size: NA; CDR3 protein: CAIVTSGGNEQFF
V gene: TRBV7-8; D gene: TRBD1; clone size: many; CDR3 protein: CASRQNRDRGRAFF
V gene: TRBV7-9; D gene: NA; clone size: once; CDR3 protein: CASSLGLEQTYEQYF
V gene: TRBV28; D gene: NA; clone size: NA; CDR3 protein: CASSLSLGYYNEQFF
V gene: TRBV6-1; D gene: TRBD1; clone size: many; CDR3 protein: CASSEPVTRGTDDTEAFF
V gene: TRBV7-9; D gene: NA; clone size: NA; CDR3 protein: CASSFRQPTEAFF
V gene: TRBV5-1; D gene: NA; clone size: NA; CDR3 protein: CASSLSFAGAENTEAFF
V gene: TRBV6-1; D gene: NA; clone size: NA; CDR3 protein: CAISEVGGNQPQHF
V gene: TRBV7-9; D gene: NA; clone size: NA; CDR3 protein: CASSPRDHYEQYF
V gene: TRBV6-1; D gene: NA; clone size: NA; CDR3 protein: CATSSGGQPQHF
V gene: TRBV5-1; D gene: TRBD1; clone size: NA; CDR3 protein: CASSPDGQGTYTF
V gene: TRBV6-5; D gene: NA; clone size: NA; CDR3 protein: CASSYQGITEAFF
V gene: TRBV4-3; D gene: NA; clone size: many; CDR3 protein: CASSQEPLFGQANTGELFF
V gene: TRBV6-1; D gene: NA; clone size: NA; CDR3 protein: CASSDQPIRTAGEQYF
V gene: TRBV28; D gene: NA; clone size: few; CDR3 protein: CASSPRGDEQFF
V gene: TRBV7-9; D gene: NA; clone size: few; CDR3 protein: CASSPPLGSGNTIYF
V gene: TRBV2; D gene: TRBD1; clone size: NA; CDR3 protein: CASRDRQGPTNEKLFF
V gene: TRBV12-3/TRBV12-4; D gene: NA; clone size: few; CDR3 protein: CASRLSATGKETQYF
V gene: TRBV3-1; D gene: NA; clone size: NA; CDR3 protein: CASSPVSSGNTIYF
V gene: TRBV4-1; D gene: TRBD2; clone size: many; CDR3 protein: CASSPGLAGGPGTDTQYF
V gene: TRBV7-6; D gene: NA; clone size: NA; CDR3 protein: CASSLVLRGEGTEAFF
V gene: TRBV6-5; D gene: NA; clone size: many; CDR3 protein: CASSYGGNTEAFF
V gene: TRBV7-6; D gene: TRBD2; clone size: many; CDR3 protein: CASSLPTGGGLLHGELFF
V gene: TRBV2; D gene: TRBD1; clone size: NA; CDR3 protein: CASRRRGLSDEQFF
V gene: TRBV28; D gene: TRBD1; clone size: NA; CDR3 protein: CASQQGAGWPQHF
V gene: TRBV11-1; D gene: NA; clone size: NA; CDR3 protein: CASSLRPKGNTEAFF
V gene: TRBV25-1; D gene: NA; clone size: few; CDR3 protein: CASSEKRFDALGYTF
V gene: TRBV19; D gene: NA; clone size: NA; CDR3 protein: CASSIASHRVGILSYNEQFF